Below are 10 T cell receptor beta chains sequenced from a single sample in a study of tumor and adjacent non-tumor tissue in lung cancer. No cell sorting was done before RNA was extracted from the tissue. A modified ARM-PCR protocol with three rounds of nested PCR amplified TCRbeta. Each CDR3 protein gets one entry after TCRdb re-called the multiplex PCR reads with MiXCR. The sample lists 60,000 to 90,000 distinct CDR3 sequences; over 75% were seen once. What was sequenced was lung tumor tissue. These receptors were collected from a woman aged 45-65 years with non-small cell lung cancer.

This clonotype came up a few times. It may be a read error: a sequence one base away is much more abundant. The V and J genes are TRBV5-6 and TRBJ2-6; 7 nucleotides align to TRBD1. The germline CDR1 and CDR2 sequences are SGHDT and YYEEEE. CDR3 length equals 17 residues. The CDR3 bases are TGTGCCAACAGCTTGTGGACAGGCCACTCTGGGGCCAACGTCCTGACTTTC. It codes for CANSLWTGHSGANVLTF. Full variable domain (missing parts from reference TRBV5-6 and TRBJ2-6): DAGVTQSPTHLIKTRGQQVTLRCSPKSGHDTVSWYQQALGQGPQFIFQYYEEEERQRGNFPDRFSGHQFPNYSSELNVNALLLGDSALYLCANSLWTGHSGANVLTFGAGSRLTVL.

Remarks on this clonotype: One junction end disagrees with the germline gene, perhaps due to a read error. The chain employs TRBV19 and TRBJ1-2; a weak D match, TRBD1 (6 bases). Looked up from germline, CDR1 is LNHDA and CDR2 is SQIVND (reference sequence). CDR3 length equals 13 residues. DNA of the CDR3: TGTGACAGTTCCATCTCGGACAGCTATGGCTACACCTTT. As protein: CDSSISDSYGYTF.

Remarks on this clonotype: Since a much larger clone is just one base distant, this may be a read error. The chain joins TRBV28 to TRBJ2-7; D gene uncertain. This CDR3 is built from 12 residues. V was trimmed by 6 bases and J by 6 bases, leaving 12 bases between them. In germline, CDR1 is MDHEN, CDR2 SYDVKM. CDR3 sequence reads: CASRWNGGEQYF. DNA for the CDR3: TGTGCCAGCAGGTGGAACGGCGGCGAGCAGTACTTC.

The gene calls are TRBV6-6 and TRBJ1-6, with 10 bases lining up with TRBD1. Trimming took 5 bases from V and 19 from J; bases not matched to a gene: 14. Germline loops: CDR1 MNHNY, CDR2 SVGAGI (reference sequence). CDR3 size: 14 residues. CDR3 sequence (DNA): TGTGCCAGCAGTCAGGGACAGGGGTTTTCACACCTTCACTTT. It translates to CASSQGQGFSHLHF.

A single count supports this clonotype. CDR3 sequence: CASSYYRDLYEQYF. The CDR3 DNA is TGTGCCAGCAGTTACTACAGGGACCTCTATGAGCAGTACTTC. The chain uses TRBV6-5 and TRBJ2-7, with D possibly matching TRBD1 (6 bases). This CDR3 has 14 amino acids. Germline CDR1 is MNHEY and CDR2 is SVGAGI. Trimming took 1 base from V and 7 from J, leaving 14 bases between them.

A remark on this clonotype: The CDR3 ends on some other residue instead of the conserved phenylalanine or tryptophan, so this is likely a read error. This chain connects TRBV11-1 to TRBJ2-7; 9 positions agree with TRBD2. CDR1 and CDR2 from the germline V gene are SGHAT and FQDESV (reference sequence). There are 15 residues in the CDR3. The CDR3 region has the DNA TGTGCCAGCAGCTTGAGTCTGGGACTAGCCTACGTGCAGTACCTC. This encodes CASSLSLGLAYVQYL.

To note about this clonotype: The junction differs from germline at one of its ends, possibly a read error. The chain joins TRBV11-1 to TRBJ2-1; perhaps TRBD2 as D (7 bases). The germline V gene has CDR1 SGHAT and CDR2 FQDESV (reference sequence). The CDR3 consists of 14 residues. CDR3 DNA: TGTGCTAGCAGCTCAGGACTAGGGGGAGGGTTGCGGTTCTTC. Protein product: CASSSGLGGGLRFF. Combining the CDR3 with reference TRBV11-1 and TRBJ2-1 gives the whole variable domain EAEVAQSPRYKITEKSQAVAFWCDPISGHATLYWYRQILGQGPELLVQFQDESVVDDSQLPKDRFSAERLKGVDSTLKIQPAELGDSAMYLCASSSGLGGGLRFFGPGTRLTVL.

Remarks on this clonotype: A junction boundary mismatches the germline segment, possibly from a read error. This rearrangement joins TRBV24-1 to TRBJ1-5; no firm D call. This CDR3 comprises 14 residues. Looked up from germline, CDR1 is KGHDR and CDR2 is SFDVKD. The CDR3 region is CAISNGQQDQPQHF. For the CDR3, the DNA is TGTGCCATCAGTAATGGGCAGCAGGATCAGCCCCAGCATTTT.

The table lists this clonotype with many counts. CDR3 in amino acids: CASSGNSGNLNEQFF. As DNA, the CDR3 is TGTGCCAGCAGTGGTAATAGCGGGAATCTAAATGAGCAGTTCTTC. The chain employs TRBV6-4 and TRBJ2-1, with 8 bases that match TRBD2. Germline V CDR1 and CDR2: MRHNA, SNTAGT. This CDR3 has 15 residues. The trim removed 4 bases at V and 7 bases at J, leaving 9 bases unmatched.

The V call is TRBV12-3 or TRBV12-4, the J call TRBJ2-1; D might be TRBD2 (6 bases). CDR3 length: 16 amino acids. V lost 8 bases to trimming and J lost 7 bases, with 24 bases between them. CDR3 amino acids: CASFPGGPNSINEQFF. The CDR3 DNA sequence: TGTGCCAGCTTCCCCGGGGGACCGAACTCGATTAATGAGCAGTTCTTC.